This TCR beta chain was captured by sequencing in a study of T cells in Graves' hyperthyroidism and ophthalmopathy. RNA transcripts yielded amplified TCR beta CDR3 regions. The TCR CDR3 was amplified in a first-round RT-PCR using the HTBI primer set. TCRdb independently ran MiXCR on the multiplex PCR reads; one entry per CDR3 protein. The profile shows some 490,000 distinct CDR3 sequences, 20% to 25% of them singletons. Findings of the study overall: In the blood, most expanded thyroid clonotypes above 0.001 appeared as well.

With regard to this clonotype: Antigen specificity is unknown.

Researchers barred patients who had uncontrolled infection, other autoimmune disease, pregnancy or lactation. The sequencing input was blood. This sequence was found in a woman in her sixties or seventies with Graves' ophthalmopathy.

The CDR3 sequence: CASRGTSGRLMGADTQYF. The CDR3 bases are TGTGCCAGCAGGGGTACTAGCGGGAGATTGATGGGGGCAGATACGCAGTATTTT. The chain combines TRBV11-2 with TRBJ2-3, with TRBD2 identical over 11 bases. The CDR3 covers 18 residues. Germline-derived CDR1 and CDR2 are SGHAT and FQNNGV. After removal of 6 bases from V and 4 bases from J, the junction contained 15 bases not matched to a gene.